What follows are 26 T cell receptor beta chains derived from one specimen sequenced in a study of neurological immune-mediated disorders. TCRdb ran MiXCR on the 5' RACE reads and lists one entry per CDR3 protein. Of around 67,000 distinct CDR3 sequences in the sample, less than 5.5% were seen once. Input material: PBMCs. The receptor source for this set is a man between 18 and 35 years old with multiple sclerosis.

There are many counts of this clonotype. The genes are TRBV5-1 and TRBJ1-5; D ambiguous. Germline values: CDR1 SGHRS, CDR2 YFSETQ. V lost 0 bases to trimming and J lost 0 bases, with 10 bases between them. The CDR3 has 16 residues. The CDR3 coding sequence is TGCGCCAGCAGCTTGGATAGCCCGAGTAGCAATCAGCCCCAGCATTTT. Its translation is CASSLDSPSSNQPQHF.

This clonotype was found many times. This chain links TRBV12-3 or TRBV12-4 with TRBJ1-5; weak D call: TRBD1 (6 bases). This CDR3 spans 14 amino acids. V lost 5 bases and J lost 5, with 13 bases in between. In DNA, the CDR3 is TGTGCCAGCAGTAGGGCGGACAGCCATCAGCCCCAGCATTTT. It translates to CASSRADSHQPQHF.

This clonotype was seen repeatedly, ten times or more. Germline and junction disagree at one end, which may indicate a read error. The rearrangement uses TRBV27 and TRBJ1-6, with 7 bases lining up with TRBD1. The CDR3 runs 16 residues. Germline assignment: CDR1 MNHEY and CDR2 SMNVEV (reference sequence). The CDR3 DNA reads TGTGCCAGCAAGACTCGGGACAGCCCTGGGGGTTCACCCCTCAACTTT. It translates to CASKTRDSPGGSPLNF.

This clonotype was observed once. A much bigger clone sits one base away, suggesting this may be a read error. V and J are TRBV5-6 and TRBJ2-7, with no clear D. This CDR3 has 14 residues. Germline V CDR1 and CDR2: SGHDT, YYEEEE. The V gene lost 0 bases and the J gene lost 0 bases, with 7 bases spanning the gap. The CDR3 DNA reads as TGTGCCAGCAGCTTGGCGGAAATCTCCTACGAGCAGTACTTC. Translating it yields CASSLAEISYEQYF.

This clonotype was seen ten or more times. The J gene is TRBJ1-1, the V gene TRBV15, with D unclear. Germline CDR1 and CDR2: LNHNV and YYDKDF (reference sequence). The CDR3 consists of 13 residues. Trimming cost V 1 base and J 3 bases, with 6 bases left between them. The CDR3 loop is CATSRGRDTEAFF. CDR3 in DNA: TGTGCCACCAGCAGAGGTAGGGACACTGAAGCTTTCTTT.

This clonotype showed up many times. V is TRBV20-1 and J is TRBJ2-7, with D perhaps TRBD2 (6 bases). V was pared by 5 bases and J by 3 bases, with 14 bases between. CDR3 length: 13 residues. Germline assignment: CDR1 DFQATT and CDR2 SNEGSKA (reference sequence). CDR3 in amino acids: CSAGTGAGYEQYF. The CDR3 DNA sequence: TGCAGTGCTGGAACGGGAGCGGGCTACGAGCAGTACTTC.

The J gene is TRBJ1-2, the V gene TRBV5-8; D is undetermined. The germline CDR1 and CDR2 sequences are SGHTS and YDEGEE. V was pared by 4 bases and J by 7 bases, with 11 bases between. The CDR3 spans 12 residues. This chain's CDR3 is CASSGGFSGYTF. The CDR3 DNA follows: TGTGCCAGCAGCGGAGGGTTTTCTGGCTACACCTTC. The full variable domain, completed using reference TRBV5-8 and TRBJ1-2, is EAGVTQSPTHLIKTRGQQATLRCSPISGHTSVYWYQQALGLGLQFLLWYDEGEERNRGNFPPRFSGRQFPNYSSELNVNALELEDSALYLCASSGGFSGYTFGSGTRLTVV.

This clonotype came up many times. This sequence joins TRBV5-1 and TRBJ1-3; no firm D call. CDR3 length equals 15 residues. Germline V gene data show CDR1 as SGHRS and CDR2 as YFSETQ. Trimming removed 4 bases from V and 0 bases from J, with 11 bases in between. The CDR3 sequence: CASSPNSGSGNTIYF. CDR3 DNA: TGCGCCAGCAGCCCGAACTCAGGCTCTGGAAACACCATATATTTT.

The J gene is TRBJ2-1, the V gene TRBV6-1; TRBD2 aligns across 14 bases. CDR3 length equals 14 residues. Looked up from germline, CDR1 is MNHNS and CDR2 is SASEGT. Trimming cost V 9 bases and J 9 bases; bases outside gene matches: 7. CDR3 sequence reads: CASIGLAGGGEQFF. DNA of the CDR3: TGTGCCAGTATCGGACTAGCGGGAGGCGGTGAGCAGTTCTTC.

This clonotype has a count of ten or more. The V call is TRBV6-5, the J call TRBJ1-1; no clear D. The CDR3 is 14 residues long. Germline V lookup: CDR1 MNHEY, CDR2 SVGAGI. V lost 7 bases, J lost 2 bases, and 14 bases lay in between. The CDR3 nucleotides read TGTGCCAGCAAGTCTTCACCAGTTAACACTGAAGCTTTCTTT. Translation gives CASKSSPVNTEAFF.

This clonotype has ten or more counts. This could be a read error, since a much larger clone is one nucleotide away. CDR3 coding DNA: TGCGCCAGCAGCTTGGATCCGGGTACGAACGGCGAGCAGTACTTC. Translated, it gives CASSLDPGTNGEQYF. This rearrangement joins TRBV5-1 to TRBJ2-7; unclear D gene. This CDR3 spans 15 amino acids. CDR1 and CDR2 from the germline V gene are SGHRS and YFSETQ. V was cut by 0 bases and J by 6 bases, with 16 bases left in between.

This clonotype occurred many times. This sequence joins TRBV7-2 and TRBJ1-2, with D perhaps TRBD1 (5 bases). Trimming took 4 bases from V and 3 from J, leaving 9 bases between them. Germline values: CDR1 SGHTA, CDR2 FQGNSA. The CDR3 length is 13 residues. CDR3 residues: CASSWGTDYGYTF. The DNA of the CDR3 is TGTGCCAGCAGCTGGGGGACGGACTATGGCTACACCTTC. The full variable domain, its missing parts supplied by reference TRBV7-2 and TRBJ1-2, is GAGVSQSPSNKVTEKGKDVELRCDPISGHTALYWYRQSLGQGLEFLIYFQGNSAPDKSGLPSDRFSAERTGGSVSTLTIQRTQQEDSAVYLCASSWGTDYGYTFGSGTRLTVV.

There are many counts of this clonotype. The J gene is TRBJ1-5, the V gene TRBV5-1; no reliable D call. Between the trimmed V and J ends, which lost 0 bases and 5 bases, there was a span of 6 bases. The CDR3 loop spans 13 amino acids. Germline V gives CDR1 SGHRS, CDR2 YFSETQ. CDR3 in amino acids: CASSLEVDQPQHF. CDR3 DNA sequence: TGCGCCAGCAGCTTGGAAGTAGATCAGCCCCAGCATTTT.

DNA for the CDR3: TGTGCCAGCAGCTCAACATGGGGACAGGAAGCTTTCTTT. Translated: CASSSTWGQEAFF. The V call is TRBV7-8, the J call TRBJ1-1; 7 positions agree with TRBD1. The CDR3 is 13 residues long. Losses at the gene ends were 4 bases for V and 8 bases for J; bases not matched to a gene: 7. Germline CDR1 SGHVS, CDR2 FQNEAQ.

This clonotype occurred many times. This sequence joins TRBV29-1 and TRBJ1-2; D is perhaps TRBD1 (5 bases). The length of the CDR3 is 9 residues. Between the trimmed V and J ends, which lost 5 bases and 10 bases, there was a span of 8 bases. Germline CDR1 SQVTM, CDR2 ANQGSEA. CDR3 nucleotide sequence: TGCAGCGTTTCACAGGCCTACACCTTC. Its protein is CSVSQAYTF.

This clonotype was recorded many times. This sequence joins TRBV6-5 and TRBJ2-6; tentative D call: TRBD1 (6 bases). This CDR3 region has 20 residues. Trimming took off 0 bases at V and 4 bases at J, with 22 bases between the two ends. Germline values: CDR1 MNHEY, CDR2 SVGAGI. CDR3 region: CASSYSTLDSFRSGANVLTF. The CDR3 DNA is TGTGCCAGCAGTTACTCGACTTTGGACAGCTTTAGGTCCGGGGCCAACGTCCTGACTTTC.

This clonotype was seen many times. The J gene is TRBJ1-1, the V gene TRBV7-9; TRBD1 is a possible D gene (6 bases). The V gene's germline CDR1 is SEHNR and CDR2 FQNEAQ (reference sequence). V gave up 6 bases and J gave up 8 bases, with 13 bases separating them. The CDR3 has 12 amino acids. CDR3 sequence reads: CASSEQGDEAFF. In nucleotides, the CDR3 is TGTGCCAGCAGTGAACAGGGAGACGAAGCTTTCTTT.

The table lists this clonotype with many counts. The rearrangement joins TRBV10-3 to TRBJ2-1; 9 bases map to TRBD2. The germline V gene has CDR1 ENHRY and CDR2 SYGVKD. The length of the CDR3 is 16 residues. Trimming cost V 6 bases and J 7 bases; bases outside gene matches: 13. The CDR3 bases are TGTGCCATCAGCGGCGGAGGGCGGGGGGGCATAAATGAGCAGTTCTTC. Translated: CAISGGGRGGINEQFF.

This clonotype was observed at least ten times. The chain carries TRBV5-1 and TRBJ2-7; no clear D. CDR3 size: 16 residues. V lost 2 bases and J lost 0, with 15 bases in between. In germline, CDR1 is SGHRS, CDR2 YFSETQ. Here the CDR3 DNA reads TGCGCCAGCAGCTTCGAAAGTGCTTTGGCCTCCTACGAGCAGTACTTC. This sequence encodes CASSFESALASYEQYF. Full variable domain (remainder filled in from reference TRBV5-1 and TRBJ2-7): KAGVTQTPRYLIKTRGQQVTLSCSPISGHRSVSWYQQTPGQGLQFLFEYFSETQRNKGNFPGRFSGRQFSNSRSEMNVSTLELGDSALYLCASSFESALASYEQYFGPGTRLTVT.

V is TRBV4-1 and J is TRBJ2-3; 12 bases fit TRBD2. The germline V gene has CDR1 MGHRA and CDR2 YSYEKL. The V segment lost 3 bases and the J segment 5 bases; nucleotides outside the gene matches: 12. The CDR3 is 18 residues long. The DNA of the CDR3 is TGCGCCAGCAGCCAGGCGCCGTCTAGCGGGGGGGCGGGAGATACGCAGTATTTT. Translated, it gives CASSQAPSSGGAGDTQYF.

In regard to this clonotype: An end of the junction does not agree with germline; a read error may underlie this. This chain connects TRBV20-1 to TRBJ1-5, with D tentatively TRBD1 (5 bases). This CDR3 spans 14 amino acids. Germline-derived CDR1 and CDR2 are DFQATT and SNEGSKA (reference sequence). The CDR3 protein is CSASLARGNQPQNF. Here the CDR3 DNA reads TGCAGTGCTAGTCTGGCCCGGGGCAATCAGCCCCAGAATTTT.

This clonotype was found many times. This chain connects TRBV27 to TRBJ1-2; D perhaps matches TRBD1 (5 bases). CDR1 and CDR2 (germline): MNHEY, SMNVEV (reference sequence). Trimming took off 2 bases at V and 4 bases at J, with 11 bases between the two ends. CDR3 length: 14 residues. CDR3 in DNA: TGTGCCAGCAGTTTACCGGCAGGGAGCTATGGCTACACCTTC. Amino acid sequence: CASSLPAGSYGYTF.

For this clonotype: The junction differs from germline at one of its ends, possibly a read error. The chain joins TRBV5-5 to TRBJ1-5; D might be TRBD1 (6 bases). Germline V lookup: CDR1 SGHKS, CDR2 YYEKEE (reference sequence). This CDR3 has 16 residues. DNA of the CDR3: TGTGCCAGCAGCTTTGCCCCGACAGGAGCCAATCAGCCCCAGAATTTT. This translates into CASSFAPTGANQPQNF.

This clonotype appeared many times. This chain joins TRBV4-2 and TRBJ2-1; D tentatively fits TRBD1 or TRBD2 (6 bases each). CDR3 length: 17 amino acids. Germline CDR1 LGHNA, CDR2 YNFKEQ. V lost 0 bases and J lost 5, with 17 bases in between. The CDR3 spells CASSQDLGGGQNNEQFF. The CDR3 DNA is TGTGCCAGCAGCCAAGATTTAGGGGGAGGACAAAACAATGAGCAGTTCTTC.

This clonotype was counted at least ten times. The chain links TRBV9 to TRBJ2-4; D not certain. The CDR3 totals 14 residues. V was cut by 2 bases and J by 0 bases, with 6 bases left in between. The germline V gene has CDR1 SGDLS and CDR2 YYNGEE. DNA for the CDR3: TGTGCCAGCAGCGTCAACGCAGCCAAAAACATTCAGTACTTC. This translates into CASSVNAAKNIQYF.

The V and J genes are TRBV7-2 and TRBJ1-6; D not resolved. Trimming removed 4 bases from V and 14 bases from J, with 15 bases in between. The CDR3 covers 13 residues. Germline CDR1 and CDR2: SGHTA and FQGNSA. CDR3 nucleotides: TGTGCCAGCAGCTCGACGACTCGGCCATCCCTCCACTTT. Amino acid sequence: CASSSTTRPSLHF. The entire variable domain, with the rest obtained from reference TRBV7-2 and TRBJ1-6, is as follows: GAGVSQSPSNKVTEKGKDVELRCDPISGHTALYWYRQSLGQGLEFLIYFQGNSAPDKSGLPSDRFSAERTGGSVSTLTIQRTQQEDSAVYLCASSSTTRPSLHFGNGTRLTVT.